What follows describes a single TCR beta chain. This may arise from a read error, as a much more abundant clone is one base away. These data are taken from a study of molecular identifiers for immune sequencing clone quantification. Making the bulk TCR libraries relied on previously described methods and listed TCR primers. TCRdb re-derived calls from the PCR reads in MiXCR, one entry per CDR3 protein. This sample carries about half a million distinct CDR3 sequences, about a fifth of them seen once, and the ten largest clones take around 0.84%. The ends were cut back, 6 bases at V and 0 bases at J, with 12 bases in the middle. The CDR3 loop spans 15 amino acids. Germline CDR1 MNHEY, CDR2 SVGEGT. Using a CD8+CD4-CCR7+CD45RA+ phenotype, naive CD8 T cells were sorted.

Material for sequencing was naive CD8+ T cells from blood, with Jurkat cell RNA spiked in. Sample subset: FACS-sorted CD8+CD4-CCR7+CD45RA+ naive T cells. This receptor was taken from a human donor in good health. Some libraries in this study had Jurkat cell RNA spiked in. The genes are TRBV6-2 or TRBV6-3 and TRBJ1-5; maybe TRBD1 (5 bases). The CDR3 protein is CASRYTGDSNQPQHF. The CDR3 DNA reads TGTGCCAGCAGGTACACGGGGGATAGCAATCAGCCCCAGCATTTT.